This T cell receptor beta chain stems from a study of blood T cells in healthy people across ages. At least 6 million PBMCs were isolated per sample. Total RNA extraction produced at least 5 micrograms (per sample) for the study. This CDR3 region has 12 residues. V lost 8 bases, J lost 7 bases, and 12 bases lay in between. Germline V gene lookup returns CDR1 MGHRA and CDR2 YSYEKL. The second PCR ran about 7 to 12 cycles with a sample-barcoded 5' primer and J-beta primers. The template-switch adaptor, which had 12 random nucleotides, put a tag on each cDNA molecule. Sequencing of every sample gave 2.5 million or more CDR3-containing paired-end reads. A single record per CDR3 protein comes from TCRdb applying MiXCR to the 5' RACE reads. The data hold around 1.5 million distinct CDR3 sequences, with roughly 64% observed a single time.

This TCR was recovered from a man between 18 and 35 years old in good health. This chain links TRBV4-1 with TRBJ2-1; D gene uncertain. Sequencing input: blood. The CDR3 is CASGESRNEQFF. CDR3 coding DNA: TGCGCCAGCGGAGAATCAAGGAATGAGCAGTTCTTC.